These 20 T cell receptor beta chains came from one sample sequenced in a study of blood T cells in healthy people across ages. Alongside a J-beta primer mix, a sample-barcoded 5' primer served in a second PCR lasting 7 to 11 cycles. MiXCR was run by TCRdb on the 5' RACE reads, yielding one entry per CDR3 protein. The table lists 1.8 million or so distinct CDR3 sequences, roughly 43% of them singletons. Sequencing was carried out using blood. These receptors came from a human donor in good health.

About this clonotype: This may arise from a read error, as a much more abundant clone is one base away. The gene calls are TRBV29-1 and TRBJ1-2, with D perhaps TRBD1 (5 bases). Germline values: CDR1 SQVTM, CDR2 ANQGSEA. The CDR3 has 14 residues. V gave up 1 base and J gave up 6 bases, with 15 bases separating them. The DNA for the CDR3 is TGCAGCGTTGAAGGTCTTGGGGGAACCGATGGCTACACCTTC. It yields the protein CSVEGLGGTDGYTF.

This rearrangement joins TRBV6-1 to TRBJ2-1; 8 positions agree with TRBD1. The J call could be wrong; TRBJ2-7 is a better fit for the DNA end. Germline lookup yields CDR1 MNHNS and CDR2 SASEGT. The CDR3 runs to 15 residues. In DNA, the CDR3 is TGTGCCAGCAGCATCGGGACAGGCGAATGGTACGAGCAGTACTTC. It encodes CASSIGTGEWYEQYF.

This clonotype was observed a few times. The gene calls are TRBV12-5 and TRBJ2-1; possibly TRBD1 for D (5 bases). Germline V gene data show CDR1 as LGHNT and CDR2 as FRNRAP. The CDR3 is 14 amino acids. V was trimmed by 0 bases and J by 8 bases, leaving 11 bases between them. The CDR3 DNA reads TGTGCTAGTGGTTTGGTCCAGGGTTATGATGAGCAGTTCTTC. Protein: CASGLVQGYDEQFF. The full variable domain, rest sourced from reference TRBV12-5 and TRBJ2-1, is DARVTQTPRHKVTEMGQEVTMRCQPILGHNTVFWYRQTMMQGLELLAYFRNRAPLDDSGMPKDRFSAEMPDATLATLKIQPSEPRDSAVYFCASGLVQGYDEQFFGPGTRLTVL.

The sample holds a few counts of this clonotype. V usage is TRBV7-6 and J usage is TRBJ2-1; tentatively, D is TRBD1 (6 bases). The ends were cut back, 5 bases at V and 5 bases at J, with 13 bases in the middle. Per the germline V gene, CDR1 is SGHVS and CDR2 is FNYEAQ. The CDR3 sequence is 14 residues long. CDR3 protein: CASSRGAGDNEQFF. As DNA, the CDR3 is TGTGCCAGCAGCAGAGGGGCAGGGGACAATGAGCAGTTCTTC.

The chain combines TRBV7-2 with TRBJ2-7, with 7 bases matching TRBD2. The CDR3 runs to 14 residues. From germline, CDR1 is SGHTA and CDR2 FQGNSA. The V and J ends lost 5 bases and 0 bases, in that order; junction bases with no gene match: 4. The CDR3 sequence is CASSRGEASYEQYF. The CDR3 DNA reads as TGTGCCAGCAGCCGGGGGGAGGCCTCCTACGAGCAGTACTTC.

The chain links TRBV5-1 to TRBJ2-1; 7 bases align to TRBD1. Germline values: CDR1 SGHRS, CDR2 YFSETQ. The CDR3 totals 14 residues. V dropped 5 bases and J dropped 6; count of bases not matched to a gene: 8. The CDR3 is CASRIRDSSNEQFF. In DNA, the CDR3 is TGCGCCAGCAGGATCCGGGACAGCAGCAATGAGCAGTTCTTC.

CDR3 DNA sequence: TGTGCCAGCAGCTTAGGAGCGGGCAAAGAGACCCAGTACTTC. Translation: CASSLGAGKETQYF. The rearrangement uses TRBV7-2 and TRBJ2-5; D may be TRBD2 (6 bases). The V end was cut by 1 base, the J end by 3 bases, with 9 bases between. The CDR3 length is 14 residues. The V gene's germline CDR1 is SGHTA and CDR2 FQGNSA. The full variable domain, its missing parts supplied by reference TRBV7-2 and TRBJ2-5, is GAGVSQSPSNKVTEKGKDVELRCDPISGHTALYWYRQSLGQGLEFLIYFQGNSAPDKSGLPSDRFSAERTGGSVSTLTIQRTQQEDSAVYLCASSLGAGKETQYFGPGTRLLVL.

In its sample, this clonotype was seen a few times. V gene TRBV5-1 combines with J gene TRBJ2-3; 10 nucleotides line up with TRBD2. J gave up 0 bases and V 4 bases, and 5 bases lay outside the gene matches. Germline assignment: CDR1 SGHRS and CDR2 YFSETQ. The CDR3 has 16 residues. The CDR3 nucleotides are TGCGCCAGCAGCCGGTATAGCGGGGGGAGCACAGATACGCAGTATTTT. This sequence encodes CASSRYSGGSTDTQYF.

The sample holds many counts of this clonotype. The chain employs TRBV9 and TRBJ2-6; unclear D gene. V was shortened by 0 bases and J by 0 bases, with 4 bases between the two germline ends. The CDR3 length is 15 residues. Germline loops: CDR1 SGDLS, CDR2 YYNGEE. CDR3 in DNA: TGTGCCAGCAGCGTAGGTAACTCTGGGGCCAACGTCCTGACTTTC. Translated, it gives CASSVGNSGANVLTF.

As concerns this clonotype: Mismatch with germline at one junction end may stem from a read error. The chain has TRBV15 and TRBJ2-7; either TRBD1 or TRBD2 may supply D (5 bases each). The CDR3 is made up of 13 amino acids. Germline CDR1 LNHNV, CDR2 YYDKDF (reference sequence). CDR3: CATSGDVSHEQYF. For the CDR3, the DNA is TGTGCCACCAGCGGGGACGTCTCCCACGAGCAGTACTTC.

This sequence joins TRBV7-2 and TRBJ2-7, with D tentatively TRBD2 (6 bases). The germline V gene encodes CDR1 SGHTA and CDR2 FQGNSA. This CDR3 contains 13 residues. Trimming cost V 4 bases and J 6 bases, with 13 bases left between them. CDR3 sequence: CASSSRWGVEQYF. The CDR3 DNA is TGTGCCAGCAGCTCAAGATGGGGGGTCGAGCAGTACTTC.

The sample holds a few counts of this clonotype. The V and J genes are TRBV5-1 and TRBJ2-3; tentative D call: TRBD1 (6 bases). CDR3 length: 12 residues. V lost 7 bases and J 2 bases, leaving 8 bases between the germline ends. The germline gives CDR1 SGHRS, CDR2 YFSETQ. Here the CDR3 DNA reads TGCGCCAGCGGGACAAACACAGATACGCAGTATTTT. The encoded protein is CASGTNTDTQYF.

The chain joins TRBV6-2 or TRBV6-3 to TRBJ1-1; perhaps TRBD1 as D (6 bases). This CDR3 spans 13 amino acids. Germline V gene data show CDR1 as MNHEY and CDR2 as SVGEGT. V dropped 8 bases and J dropped 10 bases, with 20 bases sitting between them. CDR3 sequence: CASGQVQGKAAFF. The CDR3 coding sequence is TGTGCCAGCGGGCAAGTACAGGGTAAGGCAGCTTTCTTT.

The chain carries TRBV2 and TRBJ2-7, with D perhaps matching TRBD1 or TRBD2 (5 bases each). V dropped 4 bases and J dropped 2 bases, with 18 bases sitting between them. Germline V gives CDR1 SNHLY, CDR2 FYNNEI. The CDR3 has 16 residues. In DNA, the CDR3 is TGTGCCAGCAGTGGGAGTGGGGGATCTGAAGCCTACGAGCAGTACTTC. Amino acid sequence: CASSGSGGSEAYEQYF.

The chain has TRBV10-3 and TRBJ2-6; maybe TRBD1 (6 bases). CDR3 length: 15 residues. Trimming took off 6 bases at V and 1 base at J, with 10 bases between the two ends. CDR1 is ENHRY, CDR2 SYGVKD, per germline. The CDR3 DNA reads as TGTGCCATCAGGGGGACATCTTCTGGGGCCAACGTCCTGACTTTC. Its translation: CAIRGTSSGANVLTF.

The rearrangement links TRBV18 to TRBJ2-4; TRBD1 agrees at 7 bases. Germline CDR1 KGHSH, CDR2 LQKENI. V shed 2 bases, J shed 13 bases, and the junction held 14 bases outside the gene matches. The CDR3 runs 15 residues. In DNA form, the CDR3 reads TGTGCCAGCTCACCAAGTACAGGGGCCGGTCTAGGGCAGTACTTC. Protein sequence: CASSPSTGAGLGQYF.

The chain recombines TRBV5-1 with TRBJ2-6; the match to TRBD1 covers 7 bases. Trimming took 4 bases from V and 8 from J; bases not matched to a gene: 12. Germline assignment: CDR1 SGHRS and CDR2 YFSETQ. The CDR3 runs 16 residues. This CDR3 is CASSLRTGFGTNVLTF. The CDR3 DNA reads TGCGCCAGCAGCCTAAGGACAGGTTTCGGGACCAACGTCCTGACTTTC.

This clonotype has only a few counts. The genes are TRBV4-2 and TRBJ2-7; TRBD2 agrees at 7 bases. The V gene's germline CDR1 is LGHNA and CDR2 YNFKEQ. The J segment lost 2 bases and the V segment lost 1 base, leaving 11 bases of the junction unmatched. CDR3 size: 17 residues. The DNA of the CDR3 is TGTGCCAGCAGCCAAGCCCTGCCAGCGGGGTCCCCCTACGAGCAGTACTTC. Translation: CASSQALPAGSPYEQYF.

Many counts were recorded for this clonotype. The chain has TRBV6-4 and TRBJ2-1; 7 positions agree with TRBD1. The V gene end was trimmed by 1 base and the J gene end by 14 bases; junction bases not matched to a gene: 5. Germline CDR1 is MRHNA and CDR2 is SNTAGT. There are 12 residues in the CDR3. CDR3 protein: CASSDFGTAKFF. CDR3 nucleotides: TGTGCCAGCAGTGACTTTGGGACAGCCAAGTTCTTC.

A note on this clonotype: A clone one base away is much larger, so this may be a read error. The chain combines TRBV7-9 with TRBJ2-1; D call uncertain. Per the germline V gene, CDR1 is SEHNR and CDR2 is FQNEAQ (reference sequence). The CDR3 is made up of 14 amino acids. For the CDR3, the DNA is TGTGCCAGCAGCCAGGCGAGCTCCCACAATGAGCAGTTCTTC. This sequence encodes CASSQASSHNEQFF.